The TCR beta chain under discussion was sequenced for a study of blood T cell repertoires in COVID-19. The CDR3 runs 16 residues. Germline V gene lookup returns CDR1 SGHRS and CDR2 YFSETQ. The ends lost 3 bases at V and 1 base at J; junction bases unmatched: 6. Libraries were prepared by immunoSEQ multiplex PCR; TCRdb keeps only in-frame clonotypes and omits some of them. The sample lists 130,000 or so clones; 80% to 90% were seen once. The chain combines TRBV5-1 with TRBJ1-1; 10 bases map to TRBD1. This receptor was obtained from a man older than 75 with active or convalescent COVID-19. Sequencing was done on a sample of peripheral blood. The CDR3, as DNA: TGCGCCAGCAGCTCCTCGACAGGGGGCGCGAACACTGAAGCTTTCTTT. This encodes CASSSSTGGANTEAFF.